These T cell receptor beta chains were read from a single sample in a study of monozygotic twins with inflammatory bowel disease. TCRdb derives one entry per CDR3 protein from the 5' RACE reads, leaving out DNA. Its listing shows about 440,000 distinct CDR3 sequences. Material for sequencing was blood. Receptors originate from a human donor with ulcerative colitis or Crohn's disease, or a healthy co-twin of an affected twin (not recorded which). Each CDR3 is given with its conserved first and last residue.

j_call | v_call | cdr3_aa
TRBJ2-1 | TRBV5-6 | CASSFDNEQFF
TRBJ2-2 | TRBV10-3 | CAISSGDDTGELFF
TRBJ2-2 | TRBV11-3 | CASSWTGGNTGELFF
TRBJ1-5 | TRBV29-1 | CSVKEGGDQPQHF
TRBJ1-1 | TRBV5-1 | CASSFVQGDNTEAFF
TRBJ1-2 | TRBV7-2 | CASSLLENYGYTF
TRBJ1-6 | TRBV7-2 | CASSGRVLDNSPLHF
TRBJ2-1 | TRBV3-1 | CASSRAGWSEQFF
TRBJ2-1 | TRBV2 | CAARTGGYNEQFF
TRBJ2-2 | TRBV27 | CASSLSNGGELFF
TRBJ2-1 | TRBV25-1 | CASRGVGQTLNNEQFF
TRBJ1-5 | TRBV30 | CAWSSAENQPQHF
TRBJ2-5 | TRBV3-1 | CASSRLAGAIQETQYF
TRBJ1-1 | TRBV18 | CASSPGRDSEAFF
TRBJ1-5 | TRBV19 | CASSIGQGGYQPQHF
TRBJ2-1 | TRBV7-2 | CASSLRAGDISNEQFF
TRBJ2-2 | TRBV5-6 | CASSLGRVTTGELFF
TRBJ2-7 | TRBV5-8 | CASSFLSTQQYF
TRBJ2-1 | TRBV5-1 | CASSYSGAEQFF
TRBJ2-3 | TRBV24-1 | CATSDRRLTQYF
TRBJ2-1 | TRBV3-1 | CASSQDFGLPYNEQFF
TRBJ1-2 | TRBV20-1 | CSASTTTLPYTF
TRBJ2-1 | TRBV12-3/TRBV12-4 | CASSRILGAYNEQFF
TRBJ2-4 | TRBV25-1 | CASAQGGVQYF
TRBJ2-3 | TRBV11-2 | CASSWTSGTRLSTDTQYF
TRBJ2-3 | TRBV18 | CASSPPGPGADTQYF
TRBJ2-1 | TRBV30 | CACIPGLVNNEQFF
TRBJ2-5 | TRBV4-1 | CASSPLPMGLAGGPGETQYF
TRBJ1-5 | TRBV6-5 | CASSSPGGPQHF
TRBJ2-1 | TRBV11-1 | CASSLDPHSSYNEQFF
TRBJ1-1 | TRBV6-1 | CATQRGSGTEAFF
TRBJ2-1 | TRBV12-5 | CASGTGWNEQFF
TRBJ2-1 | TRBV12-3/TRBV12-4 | CASSTGGGNEQFF
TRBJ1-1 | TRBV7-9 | CASSLDRVAPGAFF
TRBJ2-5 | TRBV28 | CASSPERTVLDWTQYF
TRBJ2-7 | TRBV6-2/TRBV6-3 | CASSYSRAGGLYEQYF
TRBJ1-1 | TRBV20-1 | CSAAGTMNTEAFF
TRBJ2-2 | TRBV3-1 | CASSQGWANTGELFF
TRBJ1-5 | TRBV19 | CASSIVAGNQPQHF
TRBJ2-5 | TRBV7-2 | CASSLDRKTQYF
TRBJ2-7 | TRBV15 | CATSRGGGRDAYEQYF
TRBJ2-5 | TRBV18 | CASSPMETQYF
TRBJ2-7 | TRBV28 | CASLPPGQPYEQYF
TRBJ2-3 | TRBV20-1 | CSARDPTGSDTQYF
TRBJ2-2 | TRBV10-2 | CASSEGGAGELFF
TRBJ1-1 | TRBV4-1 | CASSQTRGSSEAFF
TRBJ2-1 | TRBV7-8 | CASSSLTGVLDEQFF
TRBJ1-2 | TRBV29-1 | CSVEAPGTFYGYTF
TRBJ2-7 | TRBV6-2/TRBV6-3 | CASSYVEGYEQYF
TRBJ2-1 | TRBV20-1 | CSARGSGTSGHNEQFF
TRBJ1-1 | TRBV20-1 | CSARGGAVTEAFF
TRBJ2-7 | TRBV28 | CASSFGGTSGLYEQYF
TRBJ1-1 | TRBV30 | CAWSEAQGARAFF